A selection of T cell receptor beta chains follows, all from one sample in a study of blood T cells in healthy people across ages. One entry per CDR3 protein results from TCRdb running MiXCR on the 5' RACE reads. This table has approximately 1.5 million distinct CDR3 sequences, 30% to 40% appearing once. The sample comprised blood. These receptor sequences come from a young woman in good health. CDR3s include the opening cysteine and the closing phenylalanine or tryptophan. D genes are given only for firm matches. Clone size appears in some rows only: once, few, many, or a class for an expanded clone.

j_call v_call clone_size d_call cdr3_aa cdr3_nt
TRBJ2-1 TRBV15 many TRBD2 CATSITGTSEHNEQFF TGTGCCACCAGCATAACCGGGACTAGTGAACACAATGAGCAGTTCTTC
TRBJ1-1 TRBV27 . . CASSSGRVRNTEAFF TGTGCCAGCAGTTCGGGCAGGGTCCGAAACACTGAAGCTTTCTTT
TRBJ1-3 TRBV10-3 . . CAISDSFSGTTIYF TGTGCCATCAGTGACTCTTTCTCTGGAACCACCATATATTTT
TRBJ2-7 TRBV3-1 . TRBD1 CASSLSPGQLYEQYF TGTGCCAGCAGCCTGTCTCCGGGACAGCTGTACGAGCAGTACTTC
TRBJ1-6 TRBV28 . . CASTLRRGESPLHF TGTGCCAGCACCCTAAGGAGGGGGGAATCACCCCTCCACTTT
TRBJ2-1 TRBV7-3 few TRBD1 CASSLDRDAYNEQFF TGTGCCAGCAGCCTGGACAGGGACGCCTACAATGAGCAGTTCTTC
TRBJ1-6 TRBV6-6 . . CASKDSTAPRGGSPLHF TGTGCCAGCAAAGATTCGACAGCCCCACGCGGAGGTTCACCCCTCCACTTT
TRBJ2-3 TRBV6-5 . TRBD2 CASSYPKGAGARKGTDTQYF TGTGCCAGCAGTTACCCGAAGGGAGCGGGGGCCCGGAAGGGCACAGATACGCAGTATTTT
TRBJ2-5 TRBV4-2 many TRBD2 CASSQLAGPGGETQYF TGTGCCAGCAGCCAACTAGCGGGACCAGGAGGTGAGACCCAGTACTTC
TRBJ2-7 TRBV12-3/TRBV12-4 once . CASGLGGDEQYF TGTGCCAGCGGTCTGGGTGGTGATGAGCAGTACTTC
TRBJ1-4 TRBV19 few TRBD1 CASTNAGTGREKLFF TGTGCCAGTACCAACGCCGGGACAGGGCGCGAAAAACTGTTTTTT
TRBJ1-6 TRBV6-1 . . CASSEVGASSYNSPLHF TGTGCCAGCAGTGAAGTCGGGGCGAGCTCCTATAATTCACCCCTCCACTTT
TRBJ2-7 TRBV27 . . CASSTQQGILYEQYF TGTGCCAGCAGTACCCAACAGGGAATCCTCTACGAGCAGTACTTC
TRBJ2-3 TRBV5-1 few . CASSLEHYTDTQYF TGCGCCAGCAGCTTGGAGCACTACACAGATACGCAGTATTTT
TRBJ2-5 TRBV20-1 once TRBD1 CSARDGGQFQETQYF TGCAGTGCTAGAGATGGGGGACAGTTCCAAGAGACCCAGTACTTC
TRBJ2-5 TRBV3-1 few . CASGGPYAGEAQYF TGTGCCAGCGGAGGGCCTTACGCGGGTGAGGCCCAGTACTTC
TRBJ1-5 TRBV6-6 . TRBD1 CASSSYRGGNQPQHF TGTGCCAGCAGTTCCTACAGGGGGGGAAATCAGCCCCAGCATTTT
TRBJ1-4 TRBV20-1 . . CSADQGWEKLFF TGCAGTGCCGACCAGGGATGGGAAAAACTGTTTTTT
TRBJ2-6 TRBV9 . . CASSVGEGEYGANVLTF TGTGCCAGCAGCGTAGGCGAGGGGGAATATGGGGCCAACGTCCTGACTTTC
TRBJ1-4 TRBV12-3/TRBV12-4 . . CASSLYSSVNEKLFF TGTGCCAGCAGTCTCTACAGTTCTGTTAATGAAAAACTGTTTTTT
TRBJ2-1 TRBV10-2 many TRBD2 CASSEDGGWYNEQFF TGCGCCAGCAGTGAAGACGGGGGGTGGTACAATGAGCAGTTCTTC
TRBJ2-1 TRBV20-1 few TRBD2 CSAREGRLAGTFSSYNEQFF TGCAGTGCTAGAGAGGGTCGACTAGCGGGGACATTCTCCTCCTACAATGAGCAGTTCTTC
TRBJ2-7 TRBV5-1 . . CASSLTQTYEQYF TGCGCCAGCAGCTTAACCCAGACCTACGAGCAGTACTTC
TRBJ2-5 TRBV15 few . CATSRDPGSETQYF TGTGCCACCAGCAGAGATCCCGGGAGCGAGACCCAGTACTTC
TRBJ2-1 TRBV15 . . CATSREQDFSSWSYNEQFF TGTGCCACCAGCAGAGAGCAGGACTTCTCAAGTTGGTCCTACAATGAGCAGTTCTTC
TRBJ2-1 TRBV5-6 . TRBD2 CASSWGTSPNGQFF TGTGCCAGCAGCTGGGGGACTAGCCCGAATGGGCAGTTCTTC
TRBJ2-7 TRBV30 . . CAWSVLAVDEQYF TGTGCCTGGAGTGTTTTAGCGGTCGACGAGCAGTACTTC
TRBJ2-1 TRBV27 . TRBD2 CASSEESVAGGGNEQFF TGTGCCAGCAGTGAAGAGTCGGTAGCGGGAGGCGGGAATGAGCAGTTCTTC
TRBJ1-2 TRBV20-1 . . CSATTQGLGYGYTF TGCAGTGCTACCACACAGGGTCTGGGGTATGGCTACACCTTC
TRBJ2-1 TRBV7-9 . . CANSLGPDGEQFF TGTGCCAACAGCTTAGGCCCTGACGGTGAGCAGTTCTTC
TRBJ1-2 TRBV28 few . CASTSRVQDGYTF TGTGCCAGCACCAGCAGGGTGCAGGACGGCTACACCTTC
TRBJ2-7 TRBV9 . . CVSSAGGTVSSYEQYF TGTGTCAGCAGCGCTGGGGGGACAGTATCCAGCTACGAGCAGTACTTC
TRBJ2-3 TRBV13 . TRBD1 CASGWDRETTGTQYF TGTGCCAGCGGATGGGACAGGGAGACGACAGGTACGCAGTATTTT
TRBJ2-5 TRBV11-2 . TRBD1 CASTPIGQGTQETQYF TGTGCCAGCACTCCAATCGGACAGGGCACACAAGAGACCCAGTACTTC
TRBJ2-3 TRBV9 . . CASSAPPVATDTQYF TGTGCCAGCAGCGCTCCCCCGGTCGCCACAGATACGCAGTATTTT
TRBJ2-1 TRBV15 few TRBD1 CATSRLPTGTGNEQFF TGTGCCACCAGCAGACTTCCCACCGGGACAGGAAATGAGCAGTTCTTC
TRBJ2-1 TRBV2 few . CASMELNEQFF TGTGCCAGCATGGAACTGAATGAGCAGTTCTTC
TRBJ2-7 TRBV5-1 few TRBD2 CANSLFPPGSLSGSSYEQYF TGCGCCAACAGCTTGTTTCCCCCAGGTTCTCTTAGCGGGAGTTCGTACGAGCAGTACTTC
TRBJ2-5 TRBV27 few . CASSLTGTPPREQYF TGTGCCAGCAGTTTGACCGGGACACCCCCCAGGGAGCAGTACTTC
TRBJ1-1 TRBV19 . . CASSEQGKGVTEAFF TGTGCCAGTAGTGAACAGGGTAAAGGTGTCACTGAAGCTTTCTTT
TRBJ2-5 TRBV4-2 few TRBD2 CASSQETSAQETQYF TGTGCCAGCAGCCAAGAGACTAGCGCACAAGAGACCCAGTACTTC
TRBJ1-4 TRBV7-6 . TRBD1 CASSFRDRGGEKLFF TGTGCCAGCAGCTTCCGGGACAGGGGGGGTGAAAAACTGTTTTTT
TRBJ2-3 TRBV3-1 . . CASSQETIRTDTRYF TGTGCCAGCAGCCAAGAAACTATTCGGACAGATACGCGGTATTTT
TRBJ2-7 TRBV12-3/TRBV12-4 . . CASRFSGDYEQYF TGTGCCAGCAGGTTTTCCGGGGACTACGAGCAGTACTTC
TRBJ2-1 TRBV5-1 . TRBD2 CASSSASGGLIHEQFF TGCGCCAGCAGCTCGGCAAGCGGGGGGCTCATCCATGAGCAGTTCTTC
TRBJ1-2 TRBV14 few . CASSQDGRGYTF TGTGCCAGCAGCCAAGATGGACGCGGCTACACCTTC
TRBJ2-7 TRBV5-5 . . CASSLTVVYEQYF TGTGCCAGCAGCTTGACAGTTGTCTACGAGCAGTACTTC
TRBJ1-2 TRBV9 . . CACSVSGGNTF TGTGCCTGCAGCGTGAGTGGGGGTAACACCTTC
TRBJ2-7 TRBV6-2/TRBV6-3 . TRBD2 CASSYLGGGALPYEQYF TGTGCCAGCAGTTATTTGGGCGGGGGGGCCCTTCCCTACGAGCAGTACTTC
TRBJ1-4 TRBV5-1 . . CASSFQGDPPAEKLFF TGCGCCAGCAGCTTCCAGGGAGACCCGCCTGCTGAAAAACTGTTTTTT
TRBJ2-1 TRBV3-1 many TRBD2 CASSPGTSGSDEQFF TGTGCCAGCAGCCCCGGGACTAGCGGGAGTGATGAGCAGTTCTTC
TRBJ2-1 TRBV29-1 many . CSVDVLAGNEQFF TGCAGCGTTGATGTTCTAGCAGGCAATGAGCAGTTCTTC
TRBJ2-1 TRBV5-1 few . CASSLTSVMGNEQFF TGCGCCAGCAGCTTGACTAGTGTAATGGGCAATGAGCAGTTCTTC